This entry lists 2 T cell receptor beta chains sequenced from one sample in a study of shared clonotypes between healthy human individuals. Repertoires were generated with immunoSEQ multiplex PCR, while TCRdb's copy carries only in-frame clones and drops some. Here the sample spans about 450,000 clones, around 80% being singletons. Sequenced sample: PBMCs. These receptors all stem from a woman aged 40 to 50 in good health. Some clones in this sample may be carry-over from other donors' samples.

V usage is TRBV28 and J usage is TRBJ2-1; D gene ambiguous. The CDR3 sequence is 11 residues long. Germline lookup yields CDR1 MDHEN and CDR2 SYDVKM. Trimming took 7 bases from V and 13 from J, leaving 14 bases between them. The CDR3 nucleotides read TGTGCCAGCACGGGTCCAACGCAACAGTTCTTC. It specifies CASTGPTQQFF. The variable domain in full, with the rest retrieved from reference TRBV28 and TRBJ2-1, is DVKVTQSSRYLVKRTGEKVFLECVQDMDHENMFWYRQDPGLGLRLIYFSYDVKMKEKGDIPEGYSVSREKKERFSLILESASTNQTSMYLCASTGPTQQFFGPGTRLTVL.

This clone was observed a single time. This sequence joins TRBV28 and TRBJ2-7; perhaps D is TRBD1 or TRBD2 (5 bases each). In germline, CDR1 is MDHEN, CDR2 SYDVKM. Trimming removed 5 bases at V and 3 bases at J, with 11 bases between. CDR3 length: 13 residues. CDR3: CASSTGPLYEQYF. The CDR3 DNA is TGTGCCAGCAGTACGGGACCCCTCTACGAGCAGTACTTC.